The sequence of this T cell receptor (beta chain) was determined in a study of blood T cell repertoires in COVID-19. Turning to the study itself: Specimens from acute and convalescent COVID-19 originated in the United States, Italy and Spain. PBMCs, B-cell-depleted T cells, or T cells provided the cDNA or gDNA that made up the material.

There are 15 residues in the CDR3. CDR1 and CDR2 from the germline V gene are SGDLS and YYNGEE. V dropped 0 bases and J dropped 7; count of bases not matched to a gene: 5. Methods used by the authors: Scientists estimated how many nucleated cells there were by amplifying reference gene primers. Profiling relied on immunoSEQ multiplex PCR, and the TCRdb table lists in-frame clones only, not all of them. V and J calls and clone size follow that table, whereas D and trimming were derived from the DNA. The table includes 7,000 to 9,500 clones, under 90% detected once. The sequence was obtained from a human donor in a cohort sampled during active COVID-19. The J gene is TRBJ2-3, the V gene TRBV9; 10 nucleotides match TRBD2. The sample comprised peripheral blood. CDR3 loop: CASSVASGGVNTQYF. In DNA form, the CDR3 reads TGTGCCAGCAGCGTAGCCAGCGGGGGGGTGAATACGCAGTATTTT.